A single sample gave rise to the 27 T cell receptor beta chains below, sequenced in a study of blood T cell repertoires in COVID-19. Data came from immunoSEQ multiplex PCR; TCRdb stores just in-frame clones and leaves some out. The sample comprises 170,000 or so clones, around 90% of which are singletons, and 2.7% rests with the top ten. The sequenced material came from peripheral blood. These receptor sequences come from a man aged 35 to 55 with active or convalescent COVID-19.

In its sample, this clone was seen once. The chain employs TRBV2 and TRBJ1-4; D gene uncertain. The CDR3 has 15 residues. The V gene lost 4 bases and the J gene lost 10 bases, with 19 bases spanning the gap. Germline V gene lookup returns CDR1 SNHLY and CDR2 FYNNEI. The CDR3 nucleotides read TGTGCCAGCAGTGTAATGGGCGGCTCTCGGGGAAAACTGTTTTTT. As protein: CASSVMGGSRGKLFF.

The CDR3: CASSPSGPTGELFF. As DNA, the CDR3 is TGTGCCAGCAGCCCTAGCGGACCCACCGGGGAGCTGTTTTTT. The chain couples TRBV7-3 to TRBJ2-2, with TRBD2 matching 7 bases. The CDR3 loop spans 14 amino acids. Germline V gene data show CDR1 as SGHTA and CDR2 as FQGTGA. The ends lost 5 bases at V and 4 bases at J; junction bases unmatched: 4.

The rearrangement links TRBV5-1 to TRBJ1-5; D not resolved. V shed 2 bases and J shed 3 bases, with 6 bases lying between them. The V gene's germline CDR1 is SGHRS and CDR2 YFSETQ. The CDR3 runs 13 residues. For the CDR3, the DNA is TGCGCCAGCAGCTTTTCTTACAATCAGCCCCAGCATTTT. This encodes CASSFSYNQPQHF.

V and J are TRBV3-1 (or the pseudogene TRBV3-2) and TRBJ1-4; 7 bases fit TRBD1. Germline V gene lookup returns CDR1 LGHDT and CDR2 YNNKEL (reference sequence). This CDR3 spans 15 amino acids. V gave up 1 base and J gave up 7 bases; unmatched junction bases: 6. CDR3: CASSQVVTGSEKLFF. CDR3 nucleotide sequence: TGTGCCAGCAGCCAAGTAGTGACAGGGAGTGAAAAACTGTTTTTT.

This chain links TRBV24-1 with TRBJ1-5, with TRBD1 matching 8 bases. Germline loops: CDR1 KGHDR, CDR2 SFDVKD. The CDR3 runs 14 residues. V lost 6 bases to trimming and J lost 7 bases; unmatched junction nucleotides: 7. The CDR3 region has the DNA TGTGCCACCAGTCCCGGGACAGGCGTCCAGCCCCAGCATTTT. Its translation: CATSPGTGVQPQHF.

The rearrangement links TRBV24-1 to TRBJ1-2; D possibly corresponds to TRBD1 (6 bases). CDR3 length: 15 amino acids. Germline V gives CDR1 KGHDR, CDR2 SFDVKD. Trimming took off 4 bases at V and 8 bases at J, with 19 bases between the two ends. CDR3 sequence reads: CATSDALGGPEGYTF. DNA of the CDR3: TGTGCCACCAGTGACGCCCTCGGGGGGCCGGAAGGCTACACCTTC.

The rearrangement links TRBV4-2 to TRBJ2-1; weak D call: TRBD2 (7 bases). CDR3 length equals 17 residues. Deletions cut 0 bases from V and 3 bases from J, with 15 bases between. Looked up from germline, CDR1 is LGHNA and CDR2 is YNFKEQ. The CDR3 spells CASSQEAGHSFYNEQFF. The CDR3 DNA reads TGTGCCAGCAGCCAAGAAGCGGGACACTCCTTCTACAATGAGCAGTTCTTC.

V gene TRBV3-1 (or the pseudogene TRBV3-2) combines with J gene TRBJ1-4; the match to TRBD1 covers 9 bases. This CDR3 is 14 amino acids long. Germline values: CDR1 LGHDT, CDR2 YNNKEL (reference sequence). J gave up 3 bases and V 6 bases, and 2 bases lay outside the gene matches. The CDR3 region is CASSYRGPNEKLFF. Here the CDR3 DNA reads TGTGCCAGCAGTTACAGGGGGCCTAATGAAAAACTGTTTTTT.

The chain carries TRBV2 and TRBJ1-2; 10 nucleotides align to TRBD1. The V and J ends lost 6 bases and 6 bases, in that order; junction bases with no gene match: 4. Germline V gene data show CDR1 as SNHLY and CDR2 as FYNNEI. This CDR3 comprises 13 residues. The CDR3 region has the DNA TGTGCCAGCAGGATCGGGACAGGGGATGGCTACACCTTC. Translating it yields CASRIGTGDGYTF.

The J gene is TRBJ2-1, the V gene TRBV18, with unresolved D. Germline loops: CDR1 KGHSH, CDR2 LQKENI. The CDR3 is made up of 12 amino acids. The V and J ends lost 1 base and 11 bases respectively, with 9 bases between them. The CDR3 sequence is CASSPQTYQQFF. The CDR3, as DNA: TGTGCCAGCTCACCACAGACATATCAGCAGTTCTTC.

The chain recombines TRBV19 with TRBJ2-3; 10 bases fit TRBD2. CDR1 is LNHDA, CDR2 SQIVND, per germline (reference sequence). V trimming: 2 bases; J trimming: 5 bases; junction bases outside the gene matches: 10. There are 17 residues in the CDR3. The CDR3 reads CASSIRGTGTSVDTQYF. In DNA, the CDR3 is TGTGCCAGTAGTATAAGGGGAACCGGGACTAGCGTAGATACGCAGTATTTT.

The V call is TRBV4-1, the J call TRBJ2-5; the match to TRBD2 covers 9 bases. In germline, CDR1 is MGHRA, CDR2 YSYEKL. J gave up 1 base and V 0 bases, and 3 bases lay outside the gene matches. The CDR3 has 16 residues. The CDR3 sequence is CASSQEGLAFQETQYF. In DNA form, the CDR3 reads TGCGCCAGCAGCCAAGAGGGACTAGCTTTCCAAGAGACCCAGTACTTC.

The rearrangement uses TRBV5-4 and TRBJ1-2, with a possible D match to TRBD1 (6 bases). Per germline, CDR1 SGHNT and CDR2 YYREEE (reference sequence). The CDR3 sequence is 13 residues long. V dropped 7 bases and J dropped 2 bases, with 12 bases sitting between them. The CDR3 region has the DNA TGTGCCAGCGGAAGCACAGGGAACTATGGCTACACCTTC. Protein: CASGSTGNYGYTF.

This clone was detected only a few times. The rearrangement uses TRBV10-3 and TRBJ2-7; 9 nucleotides match TRBD1. This CDR3 has 11 amino acids. The V and J ends lost 11 bases and 4 bases, in that order; junction bases with no gene match: 3. CDR1 and CDR2 from the germline V gene are ENHRY and SYGVKD. The CDR3 protein is CAPGQGYEQYF. The CDR3 bases are TGTGCCCCTGGACAGGGGTACGAGCAGTACTTC.

This clone was detected once. The chain recombines TRBV9 with TRBJ2-1, with 14 bases lining up with TRBD2. Germline V gives CDR1 SGDLS, CDR2 YYNGEE. The CDR3 is 16 amino acids. The trim removed 4 bases at V and 6 bases at J, leaving 6 bases unmatched. CDR3 DNA sequence: TGTGCCAGCAGCCCGAGACTAGCGGGGGGGCTCAATGAGCAGTTCTTC. The encoded protein is CASSPRLAGGLNEQFF.

CDR3 in DNA: TGTGCCAGTAACCCAACCCTGGGACAGGGTAACTCCTACAATGAGCAGTTCTTC. Its protein product is CASNPTLGQGNSYNEQFF. The chain uses TRBV19 and TRBJ2-1, with 9 bases aligning to TRBD1. The CDR3 has 18 residues. CDR1 and CDR2 (germline): LNHDA, SQIVND (reference sequence). V was pared by 7 bases and J by 0 bases, with 13 bases of the junction left unmatched.

The chain recombines TRBV4-1 with TRBJ2-5; 10 positions agree with TRBD2. Germline loops: CDR1 MGHRA, CDR2 YSYEKL. J lost 1 base, V lost 4 bases, and 9 bases had no gene match. This CDR3 has 17 residues. Written as DNA, the CDR3 is TGCGCCAGCAGCCCCAGGATGGCTAGCGGGGGCCAAGAGACCCAGTACTTC. It translates to CASSPRMASGGQETQYF.

J is TRBJ1-1 and V is TRBV7-8; TRBD1 matches 9 bases. Germline assignment: CDR1 SGHVS and CDR2 FQNEAQ. The CDR3 has 15 amino acids. With V trimmed by 4 bases and J by 3 bases, 6 bases remained unmatched. This CDR3 reads CASSSGTGRDTEAFF. DNA for the CDR3: TGTGCCAGCAGCTCGGGGACAGGGAGGGACACTGAAGCTTTCTTT. The full variable domain, its missing parts supplied by reference TRBV7-8 and TRBJ1-1, is GAGVSQSPRYKVAKRGQDVALRCDPISGHVSLFWYQQALGQGPEFLTYFQNEAQLDKSGLPSDRFFAERPEGSVSTLKIQRTQQEDSAVYLCASSSGTGRDTEAFFGQGTRLTVV.

V is TRBV13 and J is TRBJ2-7, with 10 bases identical to TRBD2. The germline gives CDR1 PRHDT, CDR2 FYEKMQ (reference sequence). CDR3 length equals 14 residues. V was clipped by 7 bases and J by 5 bases; unmatched bases: 8. CDR3 bases: TGTGCCAGCAACCAAGCGGGGGGGCAAGACGAGCAGTACTTC. Amino acids: CASNQAGGQDEQYF.

The rearrangement uses TRBV5-1 and TRBJ2-3; 7 positions agree with TRBD1. The ends lost 4 bases at V and 0 bases at J; junction bases unmatched: 8. CDR1 is SGHRS and CDR2 is YFSETQ in the germline V gene. This CDR3 spans 16 amino acids. CDR3 DNA sequence: TGCGCCAGCAGCGGGGACAGCTTACTTAGCACAGATACGCAGTATTTT. This codes for CASSGDSLLSTDTQYF. Full variable domain (remainder filled in from reference TRBV5-1 and TRBJ2-3): KAGVTQTPRYLIKTRGQQVTLSCSPISGHRSVSWYQQTPGQGLQFLFEYFSETQRNKGNFPGRFSGRQFSNSRSEMNVSTLELGDSALYLCASSGDSLLSTDTQYFGPGTRLTVL.

The gene calls are TRBV28 and TRBJ2-7, with 12 bases that match TRBD2. Germline V gene sequence: CDR1 MDHEN, CDR2 SYDVKM. The trim removed 10 bases at V and 4 bases at J, leaving 5 bases unmatched. This CDR3 has 13 residues. DNA of the CDR3: TGTGCCATCTCTAGCGGGGGGGCGTACGAGCAGTACTTC. This sequence encodes CAISSGGAYEQYF.

The V gene is TRBV2, the J gene TRBJ1-1, with TRBD1 as a possible D gene (6 bases). CDR1 is SNHLY and CDR2 is FYNNEI in the germline V gene. V lost 6 bases and J lost 1, with 15 bases in between. The CDR3 runs to 15 residues. The CDR3 DNA follows: TGTGCCAGCAGCGCCCGGACAGCGCGGAACACTGAAGCTTTCTTT. It encodes CASSARTARNTEAFF.

The chain carries TRBV7-9 and TRBJ1-1, with D possibly matching TRBD1 (5 bases). CDR3 length: 16 residues. Trimming left V 4 bases short and J 3 bases short, with 18 bases between. The germline V gene has CDR1 SEHNR and CDR2 FQNEAQ (reference sequence). The CDR3 DNA sequence: TGTGCCAGCAGCTGGGAGGGGAAAAGGTCGGACACTGAAGCTTTCTTT. It translates to CASSWEGKRSDTEAFF. Full variable domain (rest looked up from reference TRBV7-9 and TRBJ1-1): DTGVSQNPRHKITKRGQNVTFRCDPISEHNRLYWYRQTLGQGPEFLTYFQNEAQLEKSRLLSDRFSAERPKGSFSTLEIQRTEQGDSAMYLCASSWEGKRSDTEAFFGQGTRLTVV.

This clone was counted once. This chain connects TRBV20-1 to TRBJ1-1; D is perhaps TRBD1 (5 bases). Per germline, CDR1 DFQATT and CDR2 SNEGSKA (reference sequence). Trimming took 3 bases from V and 5 from J, leaving 19 bases between them. This CDR3 region has 15 residues. CDR3 bases: TGCAGTGCTAGTTTTGTAGTTGGGGCTGGAACTGAAGCTTTCTTT. Translated: CSASFVVGAGTEAFF.

V gene TRBV25-1 combines with J gene TRBJ2-5; TRBD2 is a possible D gene (5 bases). The CDR3 loop spans 14 amino acids. Between the trimmed V and J ends, which lost 2 bases and 5 bases, there was a span of 12 bases. CDR1 and CDR2 from the germline V gene are MGHDK and SYGVNS. For the CDR3, the DNA is TGTGCCAGCAGTGAAACCGGGGTCGGGGAGACCCAGTACTTC. Amino acid sequence: CASSETGVGETQYF.

The genes are TRBV20-1 and TRBJ1-2; D is undetermined. Germline CDR1 DFQATT, CDR2 SNEGSKA (reference sequence). Trimming shortened V by 3 bases and J by 8 bases, and 7 bases separated the two germline ends. CDR3 length equals 10 residues. CDR3 nucleotide sequence: TGCAGTGCTAGGTATGGCGGCTACACCTTC. Protein product: CSARYGGYTF.

J is TRBJ1-3 and V is TRBV12-3 or TRBV12-4, with unresolved D. CDR3 size: 12 residues. Trimming shortened V by 2 bases and J by 5 bases, and 4 bases separated the two germline ends. CDR3 amino acids: CASSLTRNTIYF. CDR3 bases: TGTGCCAGCAGTTTAACAAGAAACACCATATATTTT.